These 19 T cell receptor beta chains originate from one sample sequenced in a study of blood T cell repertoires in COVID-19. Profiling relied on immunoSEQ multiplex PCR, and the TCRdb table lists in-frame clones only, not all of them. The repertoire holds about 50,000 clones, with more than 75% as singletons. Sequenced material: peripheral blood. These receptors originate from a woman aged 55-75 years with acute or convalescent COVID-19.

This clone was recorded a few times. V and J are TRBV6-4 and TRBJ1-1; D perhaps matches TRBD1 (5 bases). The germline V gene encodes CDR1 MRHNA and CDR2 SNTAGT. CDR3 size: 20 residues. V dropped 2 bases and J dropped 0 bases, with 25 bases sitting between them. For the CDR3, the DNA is TGTGCCAGCAGTGACGTACGGGAGTGGGCAGGGCAGAACATGAACACTGAAGCTTTCTTT. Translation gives CASSDVREWAGQNMNTEAFF.

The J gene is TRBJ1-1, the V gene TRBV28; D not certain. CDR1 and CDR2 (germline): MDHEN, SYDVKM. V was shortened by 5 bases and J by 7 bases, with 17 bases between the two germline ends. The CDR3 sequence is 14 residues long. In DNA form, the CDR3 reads TGTGCCAGCAGTACACAATCGACCGGGGTTGAAGCTTTCTTT. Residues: CASSTQSTGVEAFF.

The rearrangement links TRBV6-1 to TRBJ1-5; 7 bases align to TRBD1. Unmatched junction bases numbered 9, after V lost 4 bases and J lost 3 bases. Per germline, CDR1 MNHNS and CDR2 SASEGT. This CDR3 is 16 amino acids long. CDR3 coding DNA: TGTGCCAGCAGTGGATCCGACAGGGCCCTCAATCAGCCCCAGCATTTT. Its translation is CASSGSDRALNQPQHF.

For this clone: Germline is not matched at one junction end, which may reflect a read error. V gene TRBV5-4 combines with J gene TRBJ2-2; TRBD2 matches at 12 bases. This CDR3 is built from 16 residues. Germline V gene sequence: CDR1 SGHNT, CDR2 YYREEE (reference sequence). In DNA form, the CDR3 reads TGTACCAGCAGCTCGGGACTAGCGGGGAACACCGGGGAGCTGTTTTTT. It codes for CTSSSGLAGNTGELFF.

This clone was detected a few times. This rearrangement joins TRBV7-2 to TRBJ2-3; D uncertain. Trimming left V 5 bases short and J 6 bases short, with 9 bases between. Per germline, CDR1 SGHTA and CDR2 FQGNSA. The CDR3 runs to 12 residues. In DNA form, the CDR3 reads TGTGCCAGCAGCCCAGGTGTGGATACGCAGTATTTT. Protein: CASSPGVDTQYF. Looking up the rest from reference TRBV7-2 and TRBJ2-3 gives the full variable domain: GAGVSQSPSNKVTEKGKDVELRCDPISGHTALYWYRQSLGQGLEFLIYFQGNSAPDKSGLPSDRFSAERTGGSVSTLTIQRTQQEDSAVYLCASSPGVDTQYFGPGTRLTVL.

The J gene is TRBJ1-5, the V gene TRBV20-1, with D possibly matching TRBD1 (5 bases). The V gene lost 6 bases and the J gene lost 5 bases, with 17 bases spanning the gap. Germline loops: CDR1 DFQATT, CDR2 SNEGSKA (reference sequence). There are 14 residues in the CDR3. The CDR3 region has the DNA TGCAGTGCCAGTAGCGGGGGTGAGGATCAGCCCCAGCATTTT. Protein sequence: CSASSGGEDQPQHF.

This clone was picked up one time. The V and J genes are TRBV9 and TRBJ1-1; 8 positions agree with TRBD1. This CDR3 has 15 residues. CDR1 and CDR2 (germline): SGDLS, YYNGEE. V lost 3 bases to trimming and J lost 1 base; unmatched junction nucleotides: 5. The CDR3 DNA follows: TGTGCCAGCAGCGCTTCAGGGGGCACGAACACTGAAGCTTTCTTT. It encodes CASSASGGTNTEAFF.

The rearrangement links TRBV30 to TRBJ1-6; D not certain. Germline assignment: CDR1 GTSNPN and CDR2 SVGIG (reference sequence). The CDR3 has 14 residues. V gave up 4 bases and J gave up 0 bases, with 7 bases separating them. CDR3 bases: TGTGCCTGGAAACGGAGCTCCTATAATTCACCCCTCCACTTT. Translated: CAWKRSSYNSPLHF.

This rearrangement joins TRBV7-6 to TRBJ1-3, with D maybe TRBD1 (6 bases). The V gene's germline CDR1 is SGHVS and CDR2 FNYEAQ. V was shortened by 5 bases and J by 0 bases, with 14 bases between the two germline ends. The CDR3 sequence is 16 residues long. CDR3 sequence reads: CASSAGQIPSGNTIYF. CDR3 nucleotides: TGTGCCAGCAGCGCTGGACAGATCCCCTCTGGAAACACCATATATTTT.

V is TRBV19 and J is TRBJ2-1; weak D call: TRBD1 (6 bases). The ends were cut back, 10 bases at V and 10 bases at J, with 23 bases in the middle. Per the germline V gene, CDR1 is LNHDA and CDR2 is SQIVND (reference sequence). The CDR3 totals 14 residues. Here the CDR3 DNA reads TGTGCCACCGGGACATTCCGGGACACAAAAGAGCAGTTCTTC. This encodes CATGTFRDTKEQFF. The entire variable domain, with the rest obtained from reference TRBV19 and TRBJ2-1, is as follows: DGGITQSPKYLFRKEGQNVTLSCEQNLNHDAMYWYRQDPGQGLRLIYYSQIVNDFQKGDIAEGYSVSREKKESFPLTVTSAQKNPTAFYLCATGTFRDTKEQFFGPGTRLTVL.

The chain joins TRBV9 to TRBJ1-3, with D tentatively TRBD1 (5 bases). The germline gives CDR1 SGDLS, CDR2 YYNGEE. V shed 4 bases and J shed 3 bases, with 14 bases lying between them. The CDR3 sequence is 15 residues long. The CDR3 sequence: CASSLGAEIGNTIYF. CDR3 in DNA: TGTGCCAGCAGCCTAGGGGCAGAAATTGGAAACACCATATATTTT.

The CDR3 protein is CASSPGTVETQYF. CDR3 nucleotide sequence: TGTGCCAGCTCACCCGGGACAGTAGAGACCCAGTACTTC. This rearrangement joins TRBV18 to TRBJ2-5; 7 positions agree with TRBD1. The CDR3 runs to 13 residues. Germline V gene data show CDR1 as KGHSH and CDR2 as LQKENI. The junction had 2 bases not matched to a gene; V was cut back by 3 bases and J by 4 bases.

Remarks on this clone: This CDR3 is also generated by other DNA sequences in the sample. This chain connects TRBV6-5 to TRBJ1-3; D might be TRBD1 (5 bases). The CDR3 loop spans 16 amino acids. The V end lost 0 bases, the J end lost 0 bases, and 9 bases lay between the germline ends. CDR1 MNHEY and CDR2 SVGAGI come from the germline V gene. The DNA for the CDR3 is TGTGCCAGCAGTTACTCAGACAGCCACTCTGGAAACACCATATATTTT. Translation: CASSYSDSHSGNTIYF.

The CDR3 coding sequence is TGTGCCAGCAGTGACGGGAGGGCCACAGATACGCAGTATTTT. Its protein is CASSDGRATDTQYF. The J gene is TRBJ2-3, the V gene TRBV6-4, with TRBD2 identical over 7 bases. Trimming at V came to 2 bases and at J to 2 bases, leaving 1 base not matched to a gene. The CDR3 extends over 14 amino acids. Germline CDR1 and CDR2: MRHNA and SNTAGT.

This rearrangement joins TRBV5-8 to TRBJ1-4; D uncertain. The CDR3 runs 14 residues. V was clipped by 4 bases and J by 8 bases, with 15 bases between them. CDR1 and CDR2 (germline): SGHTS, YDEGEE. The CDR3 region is CASSHGRVGEKLFF. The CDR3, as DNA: TGTGCCAGCAGCCACGGTCGGGTTGGGGAAAAACTGTTTTTT.

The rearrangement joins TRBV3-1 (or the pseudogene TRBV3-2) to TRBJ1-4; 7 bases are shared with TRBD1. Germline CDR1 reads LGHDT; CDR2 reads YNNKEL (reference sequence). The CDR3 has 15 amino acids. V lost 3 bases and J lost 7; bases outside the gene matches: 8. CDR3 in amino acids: CASSHRKQGFEKLFF. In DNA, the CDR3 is TGTGCCAGCAGCCACCGTAAACAGGGGTTTGAAAAACTGTTTTTT.

The CDR3 here is CASSLGAYEQYF. Here the CDR3 DNA reads TGTGCCAGCAGCTTAGGGGCGTACGAGCAGTACTTC. The rearrangement uses TRBV7-9 and TRBJ2-7; D unresolved. V was clipped by 1 base and J by 4 bases, with 5 bases between them. CDR3 length: 12 amino acids. Germline CDR1 and CDR2: SEHNR and FQNEAQ (reference sequence).

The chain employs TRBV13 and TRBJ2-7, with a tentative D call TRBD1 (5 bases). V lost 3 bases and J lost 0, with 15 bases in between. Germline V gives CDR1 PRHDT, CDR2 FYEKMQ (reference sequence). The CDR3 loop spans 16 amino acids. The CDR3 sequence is CASSFFSKTASYEQYF. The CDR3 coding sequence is TGTGCCAGCAGCTTTTTCTCCAAGACAGCCTCCTACGAGCAGTACTTC.

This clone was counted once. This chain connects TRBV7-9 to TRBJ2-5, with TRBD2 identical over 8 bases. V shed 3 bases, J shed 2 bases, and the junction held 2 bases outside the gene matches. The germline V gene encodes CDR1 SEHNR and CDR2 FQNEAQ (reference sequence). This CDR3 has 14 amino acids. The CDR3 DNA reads TGTGCCAGCAGCTTTGGGACTAGTCAAGAGACCCAGTACTTC. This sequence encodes CASSFGTSQETQYF.